This TCR beta chain was profiled in a study of cytomegalovirus exposure and HLA in healthy donors. As for the study in general: Genotyping showed 81% of 398 donors falling in the Caucasian-associated ancestry cluster.

V lost 8 bases and J lost 3, with 13 bases in between. This CDR3 has 14 amino acids. The V gene's germline CDR1 is SEHNR and CDR2 FQNEAQ (reference sequence). The PCR had 60 Vbeta and 13 Jbeta primers. Profiling relied on immunoSEQ multiplex PCR, and the TCRdb table lists in-frame clones only, not all of them. The table has about 83,000 clones, under 80% seen once. This chain connects TRBV7-9 to TRBJ1-4, with D possibly being TRBD1 (5 bases). The specimen sequenced was PBMCs. This receptor was identified in a man between 60 and 75 years old in good health and CMV-seronegative. Written as DNA, the CDR3 is TGTGCCAGCGGGCAGGGTTGGGCTAATGAAAAACTGTTTTTT. Its translation is CASGQGWANEKLFF.